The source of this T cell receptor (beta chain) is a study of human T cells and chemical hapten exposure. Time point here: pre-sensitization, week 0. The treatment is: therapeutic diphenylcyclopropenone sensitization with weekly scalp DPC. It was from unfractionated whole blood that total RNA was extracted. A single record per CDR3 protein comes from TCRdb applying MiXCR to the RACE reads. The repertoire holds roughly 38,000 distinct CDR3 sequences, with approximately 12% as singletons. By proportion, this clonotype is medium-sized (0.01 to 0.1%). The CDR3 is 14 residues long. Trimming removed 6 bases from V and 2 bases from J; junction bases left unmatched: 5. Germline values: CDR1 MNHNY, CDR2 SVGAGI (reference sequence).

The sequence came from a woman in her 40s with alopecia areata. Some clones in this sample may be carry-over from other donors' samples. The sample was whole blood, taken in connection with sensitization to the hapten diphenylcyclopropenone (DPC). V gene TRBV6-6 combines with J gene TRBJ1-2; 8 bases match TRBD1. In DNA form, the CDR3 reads TGTGCCAGCAGCTCCCGGACAGGGAACTATGGCTACACCTTC. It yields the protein CASSSRTGNYGYTF.